These 8 T cell receptor beta chains were sequenced from one sample in a study of Tregs in tolerant kidney transplant recipients. Assay: immunoSEQ multiplex PCR; the TCRdb copy retains only in-frame clones and omits some. The top ten clones hold about 4% of a sample with roughly 68,000 clones, 84% of them seen once. Material for sequencing was CD4+ T cells from blood. These receptors were taken from a human donor in good health.

The chain is built from TRBV4-2 and TRBJ2-1; D perhaps matches TRBD2 (6 bases). Germline V gene data show CDR1 as LGHNA and CDR2 as YNFKEQ. Trimming shortened V by 0 bases and J by 1 base, and 13 bases separated the two germline ends. The CDR3 covers 17 residues. The CDR3 region has the DNA TGTGCCAGCAGCCAAGATCTAGGCGGGGAATCCTACAATGAGCAGTTCTTC. It is translated as CASSQDLGGESYNEQFF.

The chain links TRBV7-9 to TRBJ2-7; D gene ambiguous. The germline CDR1 and CDR2 sequences are SEHNR and FQNEAQ (reference sequence). V gave up 5 bases and J gave up 6 bases, with 8 bases separating them. The length of the CDR3 is 11 residues. CDR3 in DNA: TGTGCCAGCAGCCGTTTCGGCGAGCAGTACTTC. Translation gives CASSRFGEQYF.

V is TRBV7-2 and J is TRBJ2-7; possibly TRBD2 for D (5 bases). Germline CDR1 SGHTA, CDR2 FQGNSA. The V and J ends lost 3 bases and 6 bases respectively, with 9 bases between them. The CDR3 covers 12 residues. CDR3 nucleotide sequence: TGTGCCAGCAGCTTCCTACGGGGCGAGCAGTACTTC. Translation: CASSFLRGEQYF.

This sequence joins TRBV11-2 and TRBJ1-4, with D tentatively TRBD1 (6 bases). CDR3 length equals 15 residues. Germline CDR1 SGHAT, CDR2 FQNNGV. With 3 bases removed from V and 6 bases from J, the gap between germline ends came to 14 bases. The CDR3 DNA reads as TGTGCCAGCAGCTTGGCGACAGGCCCTTATGAAAAACTGTTTTTT. Its protein product is CASSLATGPYEKLFF.

CDR3 coding DNA: TGTGCCAGCAGCCAAGATCTTCGGGGGGCCTACGAGCAGTACTTC. Translation: CASSQDLRGAYEQYF. The rearrangement links TRBV4-2 to TRBJ2-7; 7 bases match TRBD2. The germline CDR1 and CDR2 sequences are LGHNA and YNFKEQ. The CDR3 totals 15 residues. The V and J ends lost 0 bases and 2 bases, in that order; junction bases with no gene match: 4.

This chain connects TRBV29-1 to TRBJ2-7, with D maybe TRBD1 (6 bases). Between the trimmed V and J ends, which lost 5 bases and 4 bases, there was a span of 15 bases. The V gene's germline CDR1 is SQVTM and CDR2 ANQGSEA. The CDR3 totals 13 residues. CDR3: CSVSRDTPYEQYF. As DNA, the CDR3 is TGCAGCGTTAGCCGGGACACGCCATACGAGCAGTACTTC.

This clone was picked up one time. The J gene is TRBJ1-4, the V gene TRBV4-1; TRBD1 is a possible D gene (6 bases). This CDR3 has 14 residues. Germline lookup yields CDR1 MGHRA and CDR2 YSYEKL. The V end lost 0 bases, the J end lost 11 bases, and 13 bases lay between the germline ends. The DNA of the CDR3 is TGCGCCAGCAGCCAAGATTGGGGGACACCGAAACTGTTTTTT. Its translation is CASSQDWGTPKLFF.

This sequence joins TRBV10-3 and TRBJ1-5; D may be TRBD1 (5 bases). The CDR3 length is 13 residues. Germline V gene data show CDR1 as ENHRY and CDR2 as SYGVKD. V lost 2 bases and J 5 bases, leaving 7 bases between the germline ends. The CDR3 nucleotides are TGTGCCATCAGTGAGCCGGGGGATCAGCCCCAGCATTTT. Translated, it gives CAISEPGDQPQHF.